Listed below are T cell receptor beta chains from one sample, sequenced in a study of chemoradiotherapy in HPV16-positive cancers. Some clones are missing from TCRdb's copy, which holds only in-frame ones; the method was immunoSEQ multiplex PCR. The sample includes some 25,000 clones, roughly 92% seen only once; the top ten take 22%. Sequencing was performed on blood, taken from a patient who underwent chemoradiotherapy. The receptor set was obtained from a human donor with HPV-associated anogenital cancer. Both conserved end residues are part of each CDR3. A D gene is named only where the DNA matches it firmly. Size is omitted from some rows. Given values are once, few, many or a class for expanded clones.

cdr3_nt cdr3_aa v_call d_call clone_size j_call
TGTGCCGTTGAAGGTGAAAAACTGTTTTTT CAVEGEKLFF TRBV30 - - TRBJ1-4
TGCGCCAGCAGCCACGGACAGGGAATGACGGGCTATGGCTACACCTTC CASSHGQGMTGYGYTF TRBV10-1 TRBD1 - TRBJ1-2
TGTGCCAGCAGCAGAGGACAGGGACTCTACGAGCAGTACTTC CASSRGQGLYEQYF TRBV2 TRBD1 once TRBJ2-7
TGTGCCAGCAGTGAGGATTATAGCAATCAGCCCCAGCATTTT CASSEDYSNQPQHF TRBV2 - - TRBJ1-5
TGCAGCGTTGACACTAGCGGGAGGAACAATGAGCAGTTCTTC CSVDTSGRNNEQFF TRBV29-1 TRBD2 - TRBJ2-1
TGTGCCAGCAGCTTAGGAGGGGCGACCTACGAGCAGTACTTC CASSLGGATYEQYF TRBV7-9 - - TRBJ2-7
TGTGCCAGCAGCTTTCTAGCGGGAGGGGGGGAGACCCAGTACTTC CASSFLAGGGETQYF TRBV11-2 TRBD2 - TRBJ2-5
TGTGCCAGCATGAGAGGACAGGGGACAGGTGGGAATCAGCCCCAGCATTTT CASMRGQGTGGNQPQHF TRBV2 TRBD1 large TRBJ1-5
TGTGCCAGCAGCGGGGTAGGAACAGATACGCAGTATTTT CASSGVGTDTQYF TRBV7-8 - - TRBJ2-3
TGCGCCAGCAGCGAACCCGGGACTAGCGGGGGGTCGCAGTATTTT CASSEPGTSGGSQYF TRBV4-1 TRBD2 few TRBJ2-3
TGTGCCAGCAGCCTGGAGGGACACAACTACGAGCAGTACTTC CASSLEGHNYEQYF TRBV7-8 - once TRBJ2-7
TGTGCCAGCAGCGTAGAGCCGCGGGGGCTGTATGGCTACACCTTC CASSVEPRGLYGYTF TRBV9 - - TRBJ1-2
TGTGCCAGTAGTGGACTCGACAGCACCTACGAGCAGTACTTC CASSGLDSTYEQYF TRBV19 - - TRBJ2-7
TGTGCCAGCAGCTTGGCCACAGGGGGAGGTCAGCCCCAGCATTTT CASSLATGGGQPQHF TRBV7-8 TRBD1 - TRBJ1-5
TGTGCCAGCAGCTTTGTTGGAGGGGGAACCTACGAGCAGTACTTC CASSFVGGGTYEQYF TRBV7-2 - - TRBJ2-7
TGTGCCACCAGCAGCGCGGGAGGCACCGGGGAGCTGTTTTTT CATSSAGGTGELFF TRBV15 TRBD2 - TRBJ2-2
TGTGCCAGCTCACCTCCCTCGGAGGGACGCACAGATACGCAGTATTTT CASSPPSEGRTDTQYF TRBV18 - - TRBJ2-3
TGTGCCAGCAGCCAGAGCGGGCCCTCCTACGAGCAGTACTTC CASSQSGPSYEQYF TRBV4-2 - - TRBJ2-7
TGTGCCAGCAGCTTAGATATGAGCTCCTACAATGAGCAGTTCTTC CASSLDMSSYNEQFF TRBV7-7 - - TRBJ2-1
TGTGCCAGCAGTGCACAGGGATTGGACACCGGGGAGCTGTTTTTT CASSAQGLDTGELFF TRBV6-4 - - TRBJ2-2
TGTGCCAGCAGCTTTCAGACTAGCGGTTACGGTGGGGAGCAGTTCTTC CASSFQTSGYGGEQFF TRBV7-6 TRBD2 - TRBJ2-1
TGTGCCAGTACCAATCGGGAGAACACTGAAGCTTTCTTT CASTNRENTEAFF TRBV19 - - TRBJ1-1
TGTGCCAGCAGCTTAGTCCCAGCCGCCAGCGAGACCCAGTACTTC CASSLVPAASETQYF TRBV7-9 - - TRBJ2-5
TGCGCCAGCAGCACCGACGGGGACTTACGCACAGATACGCAGTATTTT CASSTDGDLRTDTQYF TRBV5-1 - - TRBJ2-3
TGTGCCAGCAGTTTAGTACTAGCGGCGACCTACGAGCAGTACTTC CASSLVLAATYEQYF TRBV28 TRBD2 once TRBJ2-7
TGTGCCAGCAGTCCAGTCGGACCCATCTACGAGCAGTACTTC CASSPVGPIYEQYF TRBV27 - - TRBJ2-7
TGCGCCAGCAGCTTATCGTCTAGGGGACTAGCGGAATACAATGAGCAGTTCTTC CASSLSSRGLAEYNEQFF TRBV5-1 TRBD2 - TRBJ2-1
TGTGCCAGTAGTATATGGCAGGGGGCTAGTACTGAAGCTTTCTTT CASSIWQGASTEAFF TRBV19 TRBD1 - TRBJ1-1
TGCGCCAGCAGCTTGCTCAGTGGCTTCTCCTACGAGCAGTACTTC CASSLLSGFSYEQYF TRBV5-1 - few TRBJ2-7
TGCGCCAGCAGTGGAGGGATACAGCCCCAGCATTTT CASSGGIQPQHF TRBV10-2 - few TRBJ1-5
TGTGCCAGCAGTTTAGGGCAGGGAGGTGATGGCTACACCTTC CASSLGQGGDGYTF TRBV28 - - TRBJ1-2
TGTGCCTGGAGTGTTGACAGGTACAATCAGCCCCAGCATTTT CAWSVDRYNQPQHF TRBV30 - - TRBJ1-5
TGTGCCAGCAGCTTGGGACAGAATATTGGAAACACCATATATTTT CASSLGQNIGNTIYF TRBV7-8 TRBD1 - TRBJ1-3
TGTGCCAGCAGACGACTAGCGGAACTCTACGAGCAGTACTTC CASRRLAELYEQYF TRBV6-5 TRBD2 - TRBJ2-7
TGTGCCAGCAGTTTATCCCTGGGACAGGCCCTCTCCTACGAGCAGTACTTC CASSLSLGQALSYEQYF TRBV28 TRBD1 - TRBJ2-7
TGTGCCAGCAGCTTATTGCAAGGGCCCGGGGAGCTGTTTTTT CASSLLQGPGELFF TRBV7-9 - - TRBJ2-2
TGTGCCAGCAGCTTGGGGCCTAGCGGGACAGAGACCCAGTACTTC CASSLGPSGTETQYF TRBV5-4 TRBD2 - TRBJ2-5
TGTGCCAGCAGCTTAGATTGGCGGAGAAACACTGAAGCTTTCTTT CASSLDWRRNTEAFF TRBV11-2 - - TRBJ1-1
TGTGCCAGCAGCTTGCACGGCGGGGGGGAATACAATGAGCAGTTCTTC CASSLHGGGEYNEQFF TRBV7-3 TRBD2 - TRBJ2-1
TGTGCCAGCAGCTTAGTTTTTCTAGGGGACACTGAAGCTTTCTTT CASSLVFLGDTEAFF TRBV7-2 - - TRBJ1-1
TGTGCCAGCAGACCACATTCTACAACAGAGTCCTACGAGCAGTACTTC CASRPHSTTESYEQYF TRBV5-4 - - TRBJ2-7
TGTGCCAGCAGCTGGACAGGGCGGGAGACCCAGTACTTC CASSWTGRETQYF TRBV5-8 TRBD1 - TRBJ2-5
TGTGCCAGCAGATCAGCCCCCCAATACAATGAGCAGTTCTTC CASRSAPQYNEQFF TRBV5-4 - once TRBJ2-1
TGTGCCAGCAGCCGGGCGAGTGAATCCTACGAGCAGTACTTC CASSRASESYEQYF TRBV28 - - TRBJ2-7
TGTGCCAGCAGCGAACGGGACCACCAAGAGACCCAGTACTTC CASSERDHQETQYF TRBV5-8 - - TRBJ2-5
TGCGCCAGCTGTAATAGCGGATTCTGCAATGAGCAGTTCTTC CASCNSGFCNEQFF TRBV5-1 - - TRBJ2-1
TGTGCCAGCAGCTTAGTGCCAGACTATGGCTACACCTTC CASSLVPDYGYTF TRBV7-2 - once TRBJ1-2
TGTGCCAGCAGCTTGGCAGGGTTCATGGATGAGCAGTTCTTC CASSLAGFMDEQFF TRBV5-7 - - TRBJ2-1
TGTGCCACCAGCAGAGACGTGGGTCCCAATGAGCAGTTCTTC CATSRDVGPNEQFF TRBV15 - - TRBJ2-1
TGCGCCAGCAGCCAAGGATCCGCAGGGGGGTTAGGAGAGACCCAGTACTTC CASSQGSAGGLGETQYF TRBV4-1 - - TRBJ2-5
TGTGCCAGCAGCGGGAGTTCGGGTCAGCCCCAGCATTTT CASSGSSGQPQHF TRBV4-2 - - TRBJ1-5
TGTGCCTGGAGTCTTGGGGCAGGGGCCAACTATGGCTACACCTTC CAWSLGAGANYGYTF TRBV30 - once TRBJ1-2